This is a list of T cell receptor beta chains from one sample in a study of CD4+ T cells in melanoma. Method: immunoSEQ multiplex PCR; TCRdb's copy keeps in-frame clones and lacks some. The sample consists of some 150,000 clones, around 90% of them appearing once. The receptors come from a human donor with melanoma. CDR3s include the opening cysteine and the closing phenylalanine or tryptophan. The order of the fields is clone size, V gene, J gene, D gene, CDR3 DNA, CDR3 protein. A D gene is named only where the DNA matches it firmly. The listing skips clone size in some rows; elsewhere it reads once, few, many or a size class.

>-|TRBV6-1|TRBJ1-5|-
TGTGCCAGCAGTGAGAGACAGGTGGAGCAGCCCCAGCATTTT
CASSERQVEQPQHF
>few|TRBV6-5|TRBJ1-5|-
TGTGCCAGCAGGGGGTTGGGGACGGCGAATCAGCCCCAGCATTTT
CASRGLGTANQPQHF
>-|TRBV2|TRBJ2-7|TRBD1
TGTGCCAGCATCAACAGGGGTTCCTACGAGCAGTACTTC
CASINRGSYEQYF
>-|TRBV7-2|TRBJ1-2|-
TGTGCCAGCAGCTTAGAGAGAAGATATGGCTACACCTTC
CASSLERRYGYTF
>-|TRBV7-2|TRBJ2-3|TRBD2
TGTGCCAGCAGCTTAGTTCGGCTAGCGGGGGGTGGAGATACGCAGTATTTT
CASSLVRLAGGGDTQYF
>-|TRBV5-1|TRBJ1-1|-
TGCGCCAGCAGCTCAGGGTTGGGCACTGAAGCTTTCTTT
CASSSGLGTEAFF
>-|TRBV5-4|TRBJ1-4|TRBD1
TGTGCCAGCAGCAACGAGGGGGCGCGACGTGAAAAACTGTTTTTT
CASSNEGARREKLFF
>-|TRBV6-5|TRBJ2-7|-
TGTGCCAGCCGGAGGGACAGTGTCTACGAGCAGTACTTC
CASRRDSVYEQYF
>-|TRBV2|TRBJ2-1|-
TGTGCCAGCAGTGAAGGCCGGGCCCCCTACAATGAGCAGTTCTTC
CASSEGRAPYNEQFF
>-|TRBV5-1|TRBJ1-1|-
TGCGCCAGCAGCTTGCCCGGGGGAGCTGAAGCTTTCTTT
CASSLPGGAEAFF
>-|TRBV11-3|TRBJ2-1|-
TGTGCCAGCAGCGGGGGGGGCGGGTTGAATGAGCAGTTCTTC
CASSGGGGLNEQFF
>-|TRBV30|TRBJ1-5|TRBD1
TGTGCCTGGGACAGACAGGGGACTAACTTCAATCAGCCCCAGCATTTT
CAWDRQGTNFNQPQHF
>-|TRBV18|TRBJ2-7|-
TGTGCCAGCTCTACAGGGCTCGTTTCCTACGAGCAGTACTTC
CASSTGLVSYEQYF
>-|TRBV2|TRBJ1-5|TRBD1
TGTGCCAGCAGATCTTTCTCTACAGGGGGCGGTCAGCCCCAGCATTTT
CASRSFSTGGGQPQHF
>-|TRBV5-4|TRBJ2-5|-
TGTGCCAGCAGCTTGGGACTAACGGAGACCCAGTACTTC
CASSLGLTETQYF
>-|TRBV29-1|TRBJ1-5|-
TGCAGGCGGGGGGGGATAGGTCAGCCCCAGCATTTT
CRRGGIGQPQHF
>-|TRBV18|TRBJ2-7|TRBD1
TGTGCCAGCTCACTAACCGGGACAGGGGACTCCTACGAGCAGTACTTC
CASSLTGTGDSYEQYF
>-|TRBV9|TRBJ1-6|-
TGTGCCAGCAGCGTAAGGGGGGCCGGGAATTCACCCCTCCACTTT
CASSVRGAGNSPLHF